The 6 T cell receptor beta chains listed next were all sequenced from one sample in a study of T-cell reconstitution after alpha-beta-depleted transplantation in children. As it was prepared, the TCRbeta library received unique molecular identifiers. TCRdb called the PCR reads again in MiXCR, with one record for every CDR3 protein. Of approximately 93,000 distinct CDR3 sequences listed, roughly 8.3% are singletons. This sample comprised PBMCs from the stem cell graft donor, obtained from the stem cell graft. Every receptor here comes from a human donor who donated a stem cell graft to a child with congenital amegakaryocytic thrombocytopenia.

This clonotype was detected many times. The CDR3 coding sequence is TGCAGGGGGGAGTTTGTAAATACGCAGTATTTT. The encoded protein is CRGEFVNTQYF. The rearrangement links TRBV20-1 to TRBJ2-3; D assignment may be TRBD1 or TRBD2 (5 bases each). The germline gives CDR1 DFQATT, CDR2 SNEGSKA (reference sequence). The CDR3 is made up of 11 amino acids.

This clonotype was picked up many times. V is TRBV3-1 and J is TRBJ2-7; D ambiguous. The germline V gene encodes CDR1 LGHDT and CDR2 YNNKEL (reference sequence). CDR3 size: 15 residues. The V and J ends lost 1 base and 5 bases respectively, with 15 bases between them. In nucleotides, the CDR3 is TGTGCCAGCAGCCAAGCTCAACTGTATCCTAACGAGCAGTACTTC. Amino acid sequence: CASSQAQLYPNEQYF.

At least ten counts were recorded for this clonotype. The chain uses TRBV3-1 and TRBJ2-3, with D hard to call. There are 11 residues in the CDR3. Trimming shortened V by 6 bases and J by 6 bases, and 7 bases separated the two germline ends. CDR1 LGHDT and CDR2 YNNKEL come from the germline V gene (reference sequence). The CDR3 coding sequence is TGTGCCAGCAGACGGCATGATACGCAGTATTTT. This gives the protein CASRRHDTQYF.

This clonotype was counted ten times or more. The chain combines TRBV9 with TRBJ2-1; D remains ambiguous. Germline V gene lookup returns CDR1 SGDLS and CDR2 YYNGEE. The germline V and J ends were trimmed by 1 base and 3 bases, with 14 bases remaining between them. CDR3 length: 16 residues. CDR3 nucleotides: TGTGCCAGCAGCGTATCCCCCAGCGTTAACTACAATGAGCAGTTCTTC. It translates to CASSVSPSVNYNEQFF.

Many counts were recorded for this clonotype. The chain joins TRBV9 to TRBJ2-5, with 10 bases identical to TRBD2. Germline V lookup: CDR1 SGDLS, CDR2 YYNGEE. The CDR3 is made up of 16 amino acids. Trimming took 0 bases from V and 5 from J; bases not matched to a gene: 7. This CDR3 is CASSVGASGRGETQYF. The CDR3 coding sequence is TGTGCCAGCAGCGTAGGTGCTAGCGGGAGAGGTGAGACCCAGTACTTC.

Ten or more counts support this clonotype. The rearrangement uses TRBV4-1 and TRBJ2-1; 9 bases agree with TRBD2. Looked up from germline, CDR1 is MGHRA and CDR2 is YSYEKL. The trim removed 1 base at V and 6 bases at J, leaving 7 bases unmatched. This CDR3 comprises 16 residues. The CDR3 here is CASSQAERGAVNEQFF. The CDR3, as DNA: TGCGCCAGCAGCCAAGCCGAGCGGGGGGCTGTCAATGAGCAGTTCTTC.